This T cell receptor (beta chain) derives from a study of blood T cell repertoires in COVID-19. The CDR3 sequence is 18 residues long. The germline CDR1 and CDR2 sequences are LGHDT and YNNKEL (reference sequence). V shed 0 bases and J 7 bases; nucleotides not matched to a gene: 9. Original processing methods: Amplification of reference gene primers was used by the study to estimate nucleated cell counts. Clones were sequenced by immunoSEQ multiplex PCR, and TCRdb holds only the in-frame ones, with some missing. D and trimming come from the DNA, and the V and J calls and clone size come from that table. The sample records about 100,000 clones, 70% to 90% being singletons.

This rearrangement joins TRBV3-1 (or the pseudogene TRBV3-2) to TRBJ2-1; TRBD2 aligns across 13 bases. The source is a man aged 45-65 years with active or convalescent COVID-19. The material sequenced was peripheral blood. The CDR3 bases are TGTGCCAGCAGCCAAGAGGGGACTAGCGGGAAAGTTGTTAATGAGCAGTTCTTC. Amino acid sequence: CASSQEGTSGKVVNEQFF.